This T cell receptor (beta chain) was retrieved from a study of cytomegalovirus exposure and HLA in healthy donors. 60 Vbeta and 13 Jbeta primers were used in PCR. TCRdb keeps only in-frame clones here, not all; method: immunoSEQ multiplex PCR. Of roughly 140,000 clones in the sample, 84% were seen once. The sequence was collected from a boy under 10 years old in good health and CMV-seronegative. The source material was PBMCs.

In DNA form, the CDR3 reads TGTGCCAGCAGGGAGGGCACCGGGGAGCTGTTTTTT. Translated: CASREGTGELFF. V gene TRBV6-5 combines with J gene TRBJ2-2; the D gene is possibly TRBD2 (6 bases). The V gene lost 6 bases and the J gene lost 4 bases, with 6 bases spanning the gap. This CDR3 has 12 amino acids. Germline V gene data show CDR1 as MNHEY and CDR2 as SVGAGI.